This TCR beta chain was captured in a study of beta chain features in type 1 diabetes. Whole-study context: Patients looked much like healthy donors when it came to age, gender and cell yields. Broader study findings: For Type 1 diabetes patients, all four CD4+ subsets carried TCRB CDR3s that were moderately but significantly shorter. Type 1 diabetes patients had fewer VDJ junction insertions and more deletions.

This clone was detected ten times or more. Its antigen is unidentified. V lost 4 bases, J lost 1 base, and 8 bases stayed unmatched. There are 17 residues in the CDR3. Germline V gene sequence: CDR1 SGHNT, CDR2 YYREEE (reference sequence). Expressed TCRB transcripts were sequenced after all isolated RNA was converted to cDNA. Clones were sequenced by immunoSEQ multiplex PCR, and TCRdb holds only the in-frame ones, with some missing. The profile shows about 320,000 clones, around 15% of them singletons. The sequencing sample was made of central memory CD4+ T cells from blood. The chain has TRBV5-4 and TRBJ2-3, with TRBD1 matching over 11 bases. This sequence was found in a man aged 25 to 40 in good health. CDR3 residues: CASSKRTGGAGTDTQYF. Written as DNA, the CDR3 is TGTGCCAGCAGCAAGCGGACAGGGGGCGCGGGCACAGATACGCAGTATTTT.